Listed here is a single T cell receptor (beta chain). The method was immunoSEQ multiplex PCR; TCRdb's version includes in-frame clones alone and lacks a portion of them. Of hundreds of thousands of clones listed, over 75% are singletons. This sample was taken from a study of shared T cell receptors in the human thymus. The germline CDR1 and CDR2 sequences are MNHEY and SVGAGI. V was pared by 8 bases and J by 9 bases, with 23 bases between. This CDR3 region has 15 residues. These records were also assigned to another study, of human thymus T cells. That study adds: Thymus tissue for the work was resected from patients undergoing corrective heart surgery. Thymic as well as blood repertoires seemed to favor certain V and J genes unevenly. Highly overlapping thymic repertoires among unrelated individuals were reported in related research.

Sequenced input: thymocytes. This rearrangement joins TRBV6-5 to TRBJ2-4; D perhaps matches TRBD1 (7 bases). The TCR comes from a boy less than two years old with a congenital heart defect. The CDR3 sequence: CASLGGDSKSPIQYF. Written as DNA, the CDR3 is TGTGCCAGCTTAGGAGGGGACAGCAAGTCCCCCATTCAGTACTTC.